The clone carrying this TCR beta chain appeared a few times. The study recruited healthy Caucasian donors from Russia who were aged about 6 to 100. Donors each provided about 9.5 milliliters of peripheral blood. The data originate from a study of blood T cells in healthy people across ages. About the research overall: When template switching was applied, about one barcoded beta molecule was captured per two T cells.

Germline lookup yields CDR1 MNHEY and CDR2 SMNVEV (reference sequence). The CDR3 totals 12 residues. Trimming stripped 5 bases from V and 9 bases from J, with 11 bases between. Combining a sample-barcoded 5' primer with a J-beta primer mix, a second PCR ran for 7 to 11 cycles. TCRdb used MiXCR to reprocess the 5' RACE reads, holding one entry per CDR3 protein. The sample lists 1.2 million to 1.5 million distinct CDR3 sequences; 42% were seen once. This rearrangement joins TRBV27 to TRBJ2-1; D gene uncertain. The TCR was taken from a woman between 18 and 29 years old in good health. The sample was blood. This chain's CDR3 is CASSTNQGEQFF. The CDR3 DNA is TGTGCCAGCAGTACGAATCAAGGTGAGCAGTTCTTC.